This entry lists 10 T cell receptor beta chains sequenced from one sample in a study of T cell repertoires in cytomegalovirus infection. Antigen specificity for these receptors is unknown. TCRdb reprocessed the reads via MiXCR and lists one record per CDR3 protein. In the table there are 160,000 or so distinct CDR3 sequences, roughly a fifth of which are singletons. Specimen: CD8+ T cells from cultured PBMCs, collected from culture after CMV antigen stimulation. These receptors were taken from a human donor in good health (CMV status not recorded). Some clones in this sample may be carry-over from other donors' samples.

This clonotype has just a few counts. The chain has TRBV6-6 and TRBJ1-1; no clear D. This CDR3 comprises 15 residues. V was clipped by 6 bases and J by 2 bases, with 16 bases between them. Germline values: CDR1 MNHNY, CDR2 SVGAGI (reference sequence). CDR3 bases: TGTGCCAGCAGCCTACAAAGGGCAGCCAACACTGAAGCTTTCTTT. Its protein is CASSLQRAANTEAFF.

V usage is TRBV2 and J usage is TRBJ1-5; no clear D. The germline V gene has CDR1 SNHLY and CDR2 FYNNEI. Trimming removed 4 bases from V and 6 bases from J, with 4 bases in between. This CDR3 region has 11 residues. The CDR3 DNA reads as TGTGCCAGCAGTGTAGGTCAGCCCCAGCATTTT. Translated: CASSVGQPQHF.

The V gene is TRBV7-6, the J gene TRBJ1-1; D uncertain. CDR3 size: 12 residues. Trimming pared 3 bases from V and 4 bases from J, leaving 6 bases between. Germline CDR1 and CDR2: SGHVS and FNYEAQ. The CDR3 is CASSFQLTEAFF. CDR3 in DNA: TGTGCCAGCAGCTTTCAGCTCACTGAAGCTTTCTTT.

This clonotype was found a few times. The chain couples TRBV7-9 to TRBJ2-3, with 9 bases fitting TRBD2. CDR3 length: 17 residues. Germline lookup yields CDR1 SEHNR and CDR2 FQNEAQ (reference sequence). The trim removed 1 base at V and 0 bases at J, leaving 5 bases unmatched. The CDR3 region is CASSLVASGDSTDTQYF. DNA of the CDR3: TGTGCCAGCAGCTTAGTTGCTAGCGGGGATAGCACAGATACGCAGTATTTT. The whole variable domain, filled in from reference TRBV7-9 and TRBJ2-3, reads DTGVSQNPRHKITKRGQNVTFRCDPISEHNRLYWYRQTLGQGPEFLTYFQNEAQLEKSRLLSDRFSAERPKGSFSTLEIQRTEQGDSAMYLCASSLVASGDSTDTQYFGPGTRLTVL.

This rearrangement joins TRBV29-1 to TRBJ2-7; D remains ambiguous. Germline V gene lookup returns CDR1 SQVTM and CDR2 ANQGSEA. Trimming cost V 2 bases and J 3 bases, with 5 bases left between them. The CDR3 loop spans 11 amino acids. CDR3 nucleotide sequence: TGCAGCGTTGAAAAGAGCTACGAGCAGTACTTC. Translated, it gives CSVEKSYEQYF.

The table lists this clonotype with a few counts. CDR3 protein: CASSTQDGGYGYTF. The CDR3 nucleotides read TGTGCCAGCAGCACGCAGGATGGAGGCTATGGCTACACCTTC. The chain has TRBV7-6 and TRBJ1-2; D gene uncertain. V lost 5 bases and J 4 bases, leaving 14 bases between the germline ends. The germline CDR1 and CDR2 sequences are SGHVS and FNYEAQ. The CDR3 length is 14 residues.

V is TRBV7-2 and J is TRBJ1-1; TRBD1 is a possible D gene (6 bases). Between the trimmed V and J ends, which lost 2 bases and 1 base, there was a span of 17 bases. This CDR3 is 17 amino acids long. Germline CDR1 reads SGHTA; CDR2 reads FQGNSA. CDR3 residues: CASSLIRSGARNTEAFF. CDR3 sequence (DNA): TGTGCCAGCAGCTTAATTAGGTCGGGGGCGCGGAACACTGAAGCTTTCTTT. The whole variable domain, filled in from reference TRBV7-2 and TRBJ1-1, reads GAGVSQSPSNKVTEKGKDVELRCDPISGHTALYWYRQSLGQGLEFLIYFQGNSAPDKSGLPSDRFSAERTGGSVSTLTIQRTQQEDSAVYLCASSLIRSGARNTEAFFGQGTRLTVV.

This clonotype was seen more than once but under ten times. The chain combines TRBV12-3 or TRBV12-4 with TRBJ2-7; 11 positions match TRBD2. CDR3 length: 15 residues. V lost 6 bases, J lost 6 bases, and 10 bases stayed unmatched. The CDR3 DNA sequence: TGTGCCAGCAGCTCAATTAGCGGGGGGGCCGTCGAGCAGTACTTC. Translated: CASSSISGGAVEQYF.

This rearrangement joins TRBV7-9 to TRBJ1-2, with D possibly being TRBD1 (6 bases). Germline V gives CDR1 SEHNR, CDR2 FQNEAQ (reference sequence). This CDR3 comprises 14 residues. Trimming removed 7 bases at V and 8 bases at J, with 20 bases between. CDR3 in amino acids: CASTPRGDLSGYTF. CDR3 nucleotides: TGTGCCAGCACCCCTAGGGGGGATCTTTCGGGCTACACCTTC.

The CDR3 loop is CASNPIPEEYNSPLHF. The CDR3 DNA reads TGTGCCAGCAACCCTATACCCGAAGAGTATAATTCACCCCTCCACTTT. The chain couples TRBV7-8 to TRBJ1-6; D is ambiguous. The ends were cut back, 7 bases at V and 4 bases at J, with 17 bases in the middle. This CDR3 has 16 amino acids. CDR1 is SGHVS and CDR2 is FQNEAQ in the germline V gene.